This TCR beta chain was obtained from a study of cytomegalovirus exposure and HLA in healthy donors. Whole-study context: HLA-typed donors were the source of approximately 80 million unique TCRs held in an early data release.

On this clone: The antigen is unknown.

Study-level findings and limits: Looking again later, the authors saw that most CMV-associated TCR beta chains seemed HLA-restricted. The likely origin of a cluster of highly shared sequence variants was a sequencing artifact. Indistinguishable V segments such as TRBV6-2 and TRBV6-3 were excluded.

V was pared by 1 base and J by 10 bases, with 15 bases between. Germline lookup yields CDR1 SGHRS and CDR2 YFSETQ. CDR3 length: 14 amino acids. 60 Vbeta and 13 Jbeta primers were used in PCR. TCRdb's copy holds only in-frame clones and misses some; the assay was immunoSEQ multiplex PCR. The sample has about 200,000 clones; 65% to 90% are singletons. The sequence derives from a young woman in good health and CMV-seronegative. The chain recombines TRBV5-1 with TRBJ2-1; TRBD2 might be the D (5 bases). Material: PBMCs. This CDR3 reads CASSLRVSGGEQFF. CDR3 in DNA: TGCGCCAGCAGCTTGAGGGTGTCAGGCGGGGAGCAGTTCTTC.